Listed below are T cell receptor beta chains from one sample, sequenced in a study of CD8 T cells in ankylosing spondylitis. One entry per CDR3 protein, called by TCRdb with MiXCR from the 5' RACE reads. The sample includes more than 300,000 distinct CDR3 sequences, 7.5% to 9% of them seen just once. The sequencing input was blood, either unsorted or a sorted T cell fraction (not recorded which). Receptor source: a male donor with ankylosing spondylitis. CDR3s include the opening cysteine and the closing phenylalanine or tryptophan. D genes are given only for firm matches. Some rows mark clone size as missing; the rest say once, few, many or name a class of expanded clone.

many	TRBV5-1	TRBJ1-2	.	TGCGCCAGCAGGAATTGGGGTCTCGCGGCCAACTATGGCTACACCTTC	CASRNWGLAANYGYTF
.	TRBV15	TRBJ2-3	.	TGTGCCATCAGTTCGGGCCTGGCTAGCACAGATACGCAGTATTTT	CAISSGLASTDTQYF
.	TRBV12-3/TRBV12-4	TRBJ1-1	.	TGTGCCAGCAGTTTAGTAGCGGACACTGAAGCTTTCTTT	CASSLVADTEAFF
few	TRBV29-1	TRBJ2-3	.	TGCAGCGTTGGAAACTCTGATACGCAGTATTTT	CSVGNSDTQYF
few	TRBV14	TRBJ1-2	.	TGTGCCAGCAGCCCACACAGGGATGGCTACACCTTC	CASSPHRDGYTF
.	TRBV11-1	TRBJ2-1	TRBD1	TGTGCCAGCAGCCGGACAGGGGCGGGTGAGCAGTTCTTC	CASSRTGAGEQFF
.	TRBV6-5	TRBJ1-2	.	TGTGCCAGCAGTTACTCCCAGGGGCCGACTAACTATGGCTACACCTTC	CASSYSQGPTNYGYTF
.	TRBV5-1	TRBJ2-1	.	TGCGCCAGCAGCTTGGAGTCCCCTAACTACAATGAGCAGTTCTTC	CASSLESPNYNEQFF
many	TRBV24-1	TRBJ2-2	.	TGTGCCACCAGTGCCGCTGGGCCCAGCGGCGGGGAGCTGTTTTTT	CATSAAGPSGGELFF
many	TRBV20-1	TRBJ2-1	TRBD2	TGCAGTGCCCTGACTAGCGGGGATGCGGCACCCTTCTTC	CSALTSGDAAPFF
.	TRBV27	TRBJ2-1	TRBD2	TGTGCCAGCAGCCCGGGACTAGCGGGGCGGCCGGGGGAGCAGTTCTTC	CASSPGLAGRPGEQFF
.	TRBV5-1	TRBJ2-1	TRBD2	TGCGCCAGCAGCTTAGCCCCAAGCGGGAGTCACAATGAGCAGTTCTTC	CASSLAPSGSHNEQFF
many	TRBV12-3/TRBV12-4	TRBJ1-1	.	TGTGCCAGCAGTTTAGAGAGAGATTCTGAAGCTTTCTTT	CASSLERDSEAFF
.	TRBV24-1	TRBJ2-7	.	TGTGCCACCAGTGAGGGGGGACCGACGACAGGCCAACCCTACGAGCAGTACTTC	CATSEGGPTTGQPYEQYF
once	TRBV2	TRBJ2-5	.	TGTGCCAGCAGCCACGGGGGGCGGGAGATGGTCGAGACCCAGTACTTC	CASSHGGREMVETQYF
few	TRBV7-3	TRBJ2-2	.	TGTGCCAGCAGCAAACGCCGGGTTAGCGGAGAGGCCGGCGAGCTGTTTTTT	CASSKRRVSGEAGELFF
.	TRBV12-3/TRBV12-4	TRBJ2-5	TRBD1	TGTGCCAGCAGTCGGGACAGGGGATCAGAGACCCAGTACTTC	CASSRDRGSETQYF
.	TRBV15	TRBJ2-1	TRBD2	TGTGCCACCAGCAGAGATCTAGCGGGAAACAATGAGCAGTTCTTC	CATSRDLAGNNEQFF
many	TRBV9	TRBJ2-2	TRBD1	TGTGCCAGCAGCCTGACAGGGTCCGGGGAGCTGTTTTTT	CASSLTGSGELFF
many	TRBV12-3/TRBV12-4	TRBJ2-3	.	TGTGCCAGAGGGACCGGACAGCCGGGCACAGATACGCAGTATTTT	CARGTGQPGTDTQYF
.	TRBV2	TRBJ1-5	TRBD1	TGTGCCAGCAGAAACAGGGGGGGCAATCAGCCCCAGCATTTT	CASRNRGGNQPQHF
.	TRBV7-2	TRBJ2-5	.	TGTGCCAGCACCCGGGTACAAGAGACCCAGTACTTC	CASTRVQETQYF
.	TRBV5-1	TRBJ2-3	TRBD1	TGCGCCAGCAGCCTCTCACCGGGACAGGGTCAAGATACGCAGTATTTT	CASSLSPGQGQDTQYF
few	TRBV7-3	TRBJ2-1	.	TGTGCCAGCAGCTTAAGTAGGTCAGCTTGGGATGAGCAGTTCTTC	CASSLSRSAWDEQFF
few	TRBV20-1	TRBJ2-2	TRBD1	TGCAGTGCTACTACAGGGGTCTGGAACACCGGGGAGCTGTTTTTT	CSATTGVWNTGELFF
.	TRBV9	TRBJ1-5	TRBD1	TGTGCCAGCAGCGCGGGACAGCACAATCAGCCCCAGCATTTT	CASSAGQHNQPQHF
few	TRBV7-2	TRBJ2-5	.	TGTGCCAGCAGCTTAGTAGGGGCACAAGAGACCCAGTACTTC	CASSLVGAQETQYF
.	TRBV30	TRBJ2-7	TRBD2	TGTGCCTGGAGTGTCCGGACTAGCGGGAGGATCGGCGAGCAGTACTTC	CAWSVRTSGRIGEQYF
many	TRBV5-6	TRBJ2-7	TRBD1	TGTGCCAGCAGCTCTACCCGGACAGGTTCCTACGAGCAGTACTTC	CASSSTRTGSYEQYF
few	TRBV28	TRBJ2-3	TRBD2	TGTGCCAGTTTTAAGCGGGATGGAACAGATACGCAGTATTTT	CASFKRDGTDTQYF
.	TRBV9	TRBJ2-4	TRBD2	TGTGCCAGCAGCGTAACCAGCGGGAGGGTGGGAATTCAGTACTTC	CASSVTSGRVGIQYF
.	TRBV29-1	TRBJ2-1	TRBD2	TGCAGCGTCATTCTAGCGGGAGGGCCTGTCTACAATGAGCAGTTCTTC	CSVILAGGPVYNEQFF
.	TRBV5-4	TRBJ2-3	.	TGTGCCAGCAGCGCCGGGGATACGCAGTATTTT	CASSAGDTQYF
.	TRBV5-6	TRBJ2-5	TRBD1	TGTGCCAGCAGCGCGGGACAGGGCCTAACGGGGCGAGAGACCCAGTACTTC	CASSAGQGLTGRETQYF
.	TRBV10-2	TRBJ1-1	.	TGCGCCAGCACCCCCAGCGATAACACTGAAGCTTTCTTT	CASTPSDNTEAFF
many	TRBV29-1	TRBJ2-3	.	TGCAGCGTTGATTCCGGGTTGAGAGATACGCAGTATTTT	CSVDSGLRDTQYF
many	TRBV4-2	TRBJ2-1	TRBD1	TGTGCCAGCAGCCTCGGGACAGGAGAGTACAATGAGCAGTTCTTC	CASSLGTGEYNEQFF
few	TRBV9	TRBJ2-7	TRBD2	TGTGCCAGCAGCGTGGGACTAGCGTTAAAGACCTACGAGCAGTACTTC	CASSVGLALKTYEQYF
.	TRBV6-5	TRBJ1-5	.	TGTGCCAGCAGTTACGTGAGGGATGCTCAGCCCCAGCATTTT	CASSYVRDAQPQHF
.	TRBV6-2/TRBV6-3	TRBJ2-1	TRBD1	TGTGCCAGCAGTCGGGGACAGACCTCCTACAATGAGCAGTTCTTC	CASSRGQTSYNEQFF
.	TRBV4-3	TRBJ1-2	TRBD1	TGCGCCAGCAGCCAAGTATACTCTCAGGGGGTCTCCTATGGCTACACCTTC	CASSQVYSQGVSYGYTF
many	TRBV29-1	TRBJ1-1	.	TGCAGCGTTGGTGGCACAGTGGGATCTTTAATGAACACTGAAGCTTTCTTT	CSVGGTVGSLMNTEAFF
few	TRBV4-3	TRBJ2-5	TRBD2	TGCGCCAGCAGCCAGGACGCGGGAGCTGTGGGGGAGACCCAGTACTTC	CASSQDAGAVGETQYF
.	TRBV14	TRBJ2-1	TRBD1	TGTGCCAGCAGCCAAGAGGGCAGGGGGTACGATGAGCAGTTCTTC	CASSQEGRGYDEQFF
few	TRBV20-1	TRBJ2-2	.	TGCAGTGCTAGAAGGGCAGGGTCGGACACCGGGGAGCTGTTTTTT	CSARRAGSDTGELFF
few	TRBV5-1	TRBJ2-7	.	TGCGCCAGCAGCTTGGAGGGCAGGAACCCTGACGAGCAGTACTTC	CASSLEGRNPDEQYF
many	TRBV3-1	TRBJ2-2	TRBD2	TGTGCCAGCAGCCAAAGGACTAGCGGAGGGAACACCGGGGAGCTGTTTTTT	CASSQRTSGGNTGELFF
few	TRBV5-1	TRBJ2-3	.	TGCGCCAGCAGCATAGAGGGGAACACAGATACGCAGTATTTT	CASSIEGNTDTQYF
.	TRBV29-1	TRBJ2-1	TRBD2	TGCAGCGTCTCCGGGGCTGAAGGGAGGGTGAATGAGCAGTTCTTC	CSVSGAEGRVNEQFF
many	TRBV28	TRBJ1-5	.	TGTGCCAGCAGCCCCCACAGGGCCAATCAGCCCCAGCATTTT	CASSPHRANQPQHF
many	TRBV7-9	TRBJ2-7	TRBD2	TGTGCCAGCAGCGCTAGCGGGAGTACCTCTCTCGAGCAGTACTTC	CASSASGSTSLEQYF
few	TRBV19	TRBJ2-1	.	TGTGCCAGTAGCCCCCTTCCTGGGATCGTGAATGAGCAGTTCTTC	CASSPLPGIVNEQFF
many	TRBV6-5	TRBJ1-2	.	TGTGCCAGCAGTTACCCCGACCACCAGGGCGGCTACACCTTC	CASSYPDHQGGYTF